These T cell receptor beta chains were read from a single sample in a study of cytomegalovirus exposure and HLA in healthy donors. The table came from immunoSEQ multiplex PCR; TCRdb's copy has only in-frame clones and leaves some out. The data show roughly 100,000 clones, 70% to 85% seen once. Material for sequencing was PBMCs. All receptors come from a man aged 25 to 40 in good health and CMV-seropositive. The CDR3 runs from the conserved cysteine through the conserved F or W. D genes are given only for firm matches. The size entry is marked missing in some rows and otherwise reads once, few, many or a size class.

abundance	v_gene	j_gene	d_gene	CDR3nt	CDR3aa
few	TRBV7-2	TRBJ2-3	.	TGTGCCAGCAGCCTACCGACTGGGAGCCACACAGATACGCAGTATTTT	CASSLPTGSHTDTQYF
.	TRBV11-3	TRBJ2-7	.	TGTGCCAGCAGCTTACAGGGAAGTCCCCACGAGCAGTACTTC	CASSLQGSPHEQYF
.	TRBV7-2	TRBJ2-3	TRBD2	TGTGCCAGCAGCAAACTAGTTCGGGGGGGTACGCAGTATTTT	CASSKLVRGGTQYF
few	TRBV9	TRBJ1-4	.	TGTGCCAGCAGCGGCGGGGGGATGGGCAATGAAAAACTGTTTTTT	CASSGGGMGNEKLFF
.	TRBV2	TRBJ1-5	TRBD1	TGTGCCAGCGCCGCCCGGGACAGGGGGGAAGGGGATCAGCCCCAGCATTTT	CASAARDRGEGDQPQHF
.	TRBV30	TRBJ1-1	.	TGTGCCTGGAAGATTTTGAGTGCTGAAGCTTTCTTT	CAWKILSAEAFF
.	TRBV27	TRBJ2-4	TRBD1	TGTGCCAGCAGTTCGACAGGGACCAAAAACATTCAGTACTTC	CASSSTGTKNIQYF
.	TRBV15	TRBJ2-1	TRBD2	TGTGCCACCAGCGGTTCGGGCGGGGGAACCAATGAGCAGTTCTTC	CATSGSGGGTNEQFF
.	TRBV18	TRBJ1-2	TRBD1	TGTGCCAGCTCTCCTACGGGACAGGGAATTCAAAACTATGGCTACACCTTC	CASSPTGQGIQNYGYTF
.	TRBV10-3	TRBJ2-3	TRBD1	TGTGCCACGGGGACAGGGGGAGGTTCAGATACGCAGTATTTT	CATGTGGGSDTQYF
once	TRBV20-1	TRBJ1-2	.	TGCAGTGCTAGGGACAGTCGGCACTACACCTTC	CSARDSRHYTF
.	TRBV11-1	TRBJ1-1	.	TGTGCCAGCAGCCTCCCCGACAGTTATAACACTGAAGCTTTCTTT	CASSLPDSYNTEAFF
.	TRBV7-9	TRBJ1-5	.	TGTGCCAGCAGCTTAGGAGTGGATCAGCCCCAGCATTTT	CASSLGVDQPQHF
.	TRBV14	TRBJ1-3	.	TGTGCCAGCAGCCAATCAGGAAACACCATATATTTT	CASSQSGNTIYF
.	TRBV4-3	TRBJ2-7	TRBD1	TGCGCCAGCAGCCAACAGACAGGGGGCGTGTACGAGCAGTACTTC	CASSQQTGGVYEQYF
.	TRBV2	TRBJ1-1	.	TGTGCCAGCAGTGAAACCCGGGGGGGAGGGGATGGGGCTTTCTTT	CASSETRGGGDGAFF